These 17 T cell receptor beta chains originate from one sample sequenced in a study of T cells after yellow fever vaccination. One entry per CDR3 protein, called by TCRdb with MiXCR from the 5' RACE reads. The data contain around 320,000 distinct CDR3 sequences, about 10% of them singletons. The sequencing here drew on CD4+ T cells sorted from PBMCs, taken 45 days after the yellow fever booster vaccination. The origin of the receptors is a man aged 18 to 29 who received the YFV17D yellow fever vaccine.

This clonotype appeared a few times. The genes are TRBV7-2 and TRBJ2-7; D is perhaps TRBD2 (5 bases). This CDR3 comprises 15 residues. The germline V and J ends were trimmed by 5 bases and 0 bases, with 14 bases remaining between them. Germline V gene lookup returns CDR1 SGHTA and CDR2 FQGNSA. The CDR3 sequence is CASSPSGGFSYEQYF. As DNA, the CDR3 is TGTGCCAGCAGCCCTAGTGGAGGATTCTCCTACGAGCAGTACTTC.

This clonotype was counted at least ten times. The CDR3 DNA reads as TGCAGTGCTGGAACTAGCGGGTTCCCCCTACATACGCAGTATTTT. Translating it yields CSAGTSGFPLHTQYF. The rearrangement joins TRBV20-1 to TRBJ2-3; 9 nucleotides align to TRBD2. CDR3 size: 15 residues. V lost 5 bases and J lost 7; bases outside the gene matches: 13. CDR1 and CDR2 (germline): DFQATT, SNEGSKA (reference sequence).

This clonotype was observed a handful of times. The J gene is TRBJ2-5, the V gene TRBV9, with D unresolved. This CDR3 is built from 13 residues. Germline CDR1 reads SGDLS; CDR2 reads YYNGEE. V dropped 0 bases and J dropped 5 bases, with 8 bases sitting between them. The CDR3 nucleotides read TGTGCCAGCAGCGTAGACGGCTGGGAGACCCAGTACTTC. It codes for CASSVDGWETQYF.

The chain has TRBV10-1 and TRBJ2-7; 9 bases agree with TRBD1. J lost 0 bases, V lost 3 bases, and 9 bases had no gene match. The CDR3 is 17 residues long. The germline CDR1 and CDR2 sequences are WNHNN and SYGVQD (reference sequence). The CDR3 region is CASSDKPGTGSSYEQYF. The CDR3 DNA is TGCGCCAGCAGTGATAAGCCCGGGACAGGGTCCTCCTACGAGCAGTACTTC.

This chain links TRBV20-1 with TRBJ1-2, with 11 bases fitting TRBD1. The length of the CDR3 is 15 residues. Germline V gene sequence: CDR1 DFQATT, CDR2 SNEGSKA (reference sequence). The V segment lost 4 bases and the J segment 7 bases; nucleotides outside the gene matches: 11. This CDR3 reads CSANGQGAARGGYTF. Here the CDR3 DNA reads TGCAGTGCTAACGGACAGGGGGCCGCTAGGGGTGGCTACACCTTC.

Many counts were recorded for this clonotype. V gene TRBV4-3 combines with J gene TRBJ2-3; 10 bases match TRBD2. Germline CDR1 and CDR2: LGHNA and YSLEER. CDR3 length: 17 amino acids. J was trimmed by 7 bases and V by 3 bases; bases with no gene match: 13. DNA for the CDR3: TGCGCCAGCAGCCAGGATTTTAGCGGGGGGCCGTACTATACGCAGTATTTT. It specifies CASSQDFSGGPYYTQYF.

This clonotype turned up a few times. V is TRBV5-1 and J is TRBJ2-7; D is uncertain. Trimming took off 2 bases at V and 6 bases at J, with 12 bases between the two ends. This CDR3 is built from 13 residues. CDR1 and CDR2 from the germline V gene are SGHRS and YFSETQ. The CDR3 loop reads CASSFVSPSEQYF. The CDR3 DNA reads TGCGCCAGCAGCTTCGTAAGCCCCAGCGAGCAGTACTTC.

CDR3 DNA: TGCAGTGCTCGGTCCCCTGGGGAGCTGTTTTTT. This translates into CSARSPGELFF. The V gene is TRBV20-1, the J gene TRBJ2-2; D gene ambiguous. Germline values: CDR1 DFQATT, CDR2 SNEGSKA (reference sequence). The CDR3 is 11 residues long. Trimming removed 5 bases from V and 8 bases from J, with 9 bases in between.

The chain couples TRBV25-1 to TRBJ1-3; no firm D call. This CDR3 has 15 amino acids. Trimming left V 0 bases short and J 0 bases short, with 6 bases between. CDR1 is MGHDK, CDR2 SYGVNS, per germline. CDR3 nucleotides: TGTGCCAGCAGTGAATATACCACCTCTGGAAACACCATATATTTT. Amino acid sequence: CASSEYTTSGNTIYF.

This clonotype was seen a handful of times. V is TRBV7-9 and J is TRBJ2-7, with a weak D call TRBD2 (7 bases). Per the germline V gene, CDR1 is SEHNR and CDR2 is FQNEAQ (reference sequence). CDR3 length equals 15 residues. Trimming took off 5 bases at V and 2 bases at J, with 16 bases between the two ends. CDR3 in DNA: TGTGCCAGCAGCCCCCTGGGGGGGGCCCCCTACGAGCAGTACTTC. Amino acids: CASSPLGGAPYEQYF.

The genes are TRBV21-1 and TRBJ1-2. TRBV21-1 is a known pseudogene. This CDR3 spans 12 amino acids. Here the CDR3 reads CASSKDGYGYTF. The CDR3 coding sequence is TGTGCCAGCAGCAAAGATGGTTACGGCTACACCTTC.

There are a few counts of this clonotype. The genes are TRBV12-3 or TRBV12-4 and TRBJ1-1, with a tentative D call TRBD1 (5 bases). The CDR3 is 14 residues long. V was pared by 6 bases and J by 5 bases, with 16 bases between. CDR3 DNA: TGTGCCAGCAGATTTGGACAATTGGGAACTGAAGCTTTCTTT. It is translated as CASRFGQLGTEAFF.

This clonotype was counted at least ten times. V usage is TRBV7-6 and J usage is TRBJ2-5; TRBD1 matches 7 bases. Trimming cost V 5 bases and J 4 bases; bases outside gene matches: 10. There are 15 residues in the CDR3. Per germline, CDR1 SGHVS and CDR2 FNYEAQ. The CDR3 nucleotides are TGTGCCAGCAGCCCCTTGACAGGGCTAGGAGAGACCCAGTACTTC. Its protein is CASSPLTGLGETQYF.

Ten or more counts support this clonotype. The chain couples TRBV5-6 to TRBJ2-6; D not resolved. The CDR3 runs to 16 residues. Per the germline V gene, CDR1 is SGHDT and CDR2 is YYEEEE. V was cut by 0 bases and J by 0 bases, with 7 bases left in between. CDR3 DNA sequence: TGTGCCAGCAGCTTGGAACAGCACTCTGGGGCCAACGTCCTGACTTTC. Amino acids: CASSLEQHSGANVLTF.

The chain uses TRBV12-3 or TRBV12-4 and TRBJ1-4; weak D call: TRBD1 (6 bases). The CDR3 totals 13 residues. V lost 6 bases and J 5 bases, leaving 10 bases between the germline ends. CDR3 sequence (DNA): TGTGCCAGCAGAAGGACAGAGAATGAAAAACTGTTTTTT. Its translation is CASRRTENEKLFF.

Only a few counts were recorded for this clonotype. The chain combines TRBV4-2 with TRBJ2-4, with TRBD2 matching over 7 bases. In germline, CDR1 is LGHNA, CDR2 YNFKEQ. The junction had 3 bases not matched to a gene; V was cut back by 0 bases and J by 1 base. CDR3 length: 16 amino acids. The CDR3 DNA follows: TGTGCCAGCAGCCAAGAGGGAGGGTGGGCCAAAAACATTCAGTACTTC. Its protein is CASSQEGGWAKNIQYF.

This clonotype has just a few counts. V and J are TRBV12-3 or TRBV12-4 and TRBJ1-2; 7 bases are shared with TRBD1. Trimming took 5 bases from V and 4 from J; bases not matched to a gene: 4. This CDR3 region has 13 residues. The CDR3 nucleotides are TGTGCCAGCAGTACAGGGGTAGGCTATGGCTACACCTTC. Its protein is CASSTGVGYGYTF.